The 4 T cell receptor beta chains listed next were all sequenced from one sample in a study of T cells in Graves' hyperthyroidism and ophthalmopathy. The source material, RNA transcripts, was used to amplify TCR beta CDR3 regions. First-round RT-PCR targeting the TCR CDR3 was performed with the HTBI primer set. TCRdb independently ran MiXCR on the multiplex PCR reads; one entry per CDR3 protein. This sample carries under 450,000 distinct CDR3 sequences, less than 15% of them seen once, and the ten largest clones take around 21%. Sequencing was carried out using blood. Receptors originate from a man between 25 and 39 years old with Graves' hyperthyroidism that later progressed to Graves' ophthalmopathy.

The V call is TRBV14, the J call TRBJ1-3; D might be TRBD1 (6 bases). The CDR3 totals 16 residues. The V end lost 2 bases, the J end lost 2 bases, and 13 bases lay between the germline ends. Looked up from germline, CDR1 is SGHDN and CDR2 is FVKESK. CDR3 protein: CASSQLTGMAGNTIYF. CDR3 sequence (DNA): TGTGCCAGCAGCCAATTGACAGGAATGGCTGGAAACACCATATATTTT.

In its sample, this clonotype was seen many times. V gene TRBV7-6 combines with J gene TRBJ2-5, with TRBD2 matching over 7 bases. Per the germline V gene, CDR1 is SGHVS and CDR2 is FNYEAQ. CDR3 size: 17 residues. The V and J ends lost 1 base and 2 bases, in that order; junction bases with no gene match: 10. The CDR3 DNA follows: TGTGCCAGCAGCTTAGATGGCTCGCGGGGGTGGCAAGAGACCCAGTACTTC. Its protein is CASSLDGSRGWQETQYF.

This clonotype showed up many times. The chain uses TRBV10-3 and TRBJ2-1, with D possibly matching TRBD1 (5 bases). Trimming pared 2 bases from V and 4 bases from J, leaving 21 bases between. Germline V gives CDR1 ENHRY, CDR2 SYGVKD. This CDR3 region has 18 residues. For the CDR3, the DNA is TGTGCCATCAGTGAGGGGGCCCTACGATCCCACAATTACAATGAGCAGTTCTTC. Its translation: CAISEGALRSHNYNEQFF.

The genes are TRBV29-1 and TRBJ2-7; maybe TRBD2 (7 bases). Trimming cost V 6 bases and J 6 bases, with 21 bases left between them. The germline gives CDR1 SQVTM, CDR2 ANQGSEA. This CDR3 has 14 amino acids. In DNA form, the CDR3 reads TGCAGCGTCCTGGGGGGGGCCCTGCAAGGCGAGCAGTACTTC. It translates to CSVLGGALQGEQYF.